This TCR beta chain was captured by sequencing in a study of blood T cell repertoires in COVID-19. Study overall: Samples representing acute and convalescent COVID-19 were sourced from the United States, Italy and Spain.

The CDR3 is 15 amino acids. Germline CDR1 SGHVS, CDR2 FNYEAQ. Trimming took 0 bases from V and 5 from J, leaving 13 bases between them. Generated by immunoSEQ multiplex PCR, the TCRdb table keeps only in-frame clones and is missing some. The profile covers under 300,000 clones, with roughly 90% appearing a single time and under 6.5% taken by the ten largest. This clone was observed a few times. Material: peripheral blood. The chain carries TRBV7-6 and TRBJ1-1; tentatively, D is TRBD1 (5 bases). This clonotype was sampled from a man aged 60 to 69 with acute or convalescent COVID-19. The CDR3 DNA reads as TGTGCCAGCAGCTTAGCGACCAGGGCAGGAACTGAAGCTTTCTTT. The encoded protein is CASSLATRAGTEAFF.